The 18 T cell receptor beta chains below all came from one sample that was sequenced in a study of Tregs in tolerant kidney transplant recipients (dated by TCRdb to the late 2010s). The transplants used related donors along with nonmyeloablative bone marrow transplantation, and in the human trials mixed chimerism was transient. Receptor amplification or capture employed the immunoSEQ multiplex PCR assay. TCRdb limited this immuneACCESS table to in-frame rearrangements with V and J called. A share of clones is missing; checked studies link under half to unresolved V genes, and the rest is unexplained. For this sample there are roughly 80,000 clones; roughly 90% appear just once. The biggest ten clones account for around 1.5% of the sample. The material was CD4+ T cells from blood (PBMCs), obtained 24 months after the transplant. The receptor set was obtained from a human patient who received a combined kidney and bone marrow transplant. Following transplantation, T cells from the graft donor may be among those present.

In its sample, this clone was seen a few times. CDR3 in amino acids: CASKTTGSGNTIYF. CDR3 coding DNA: TGTGCCAGCAAAACAACAGGGTCTGGAAACACCATATATTTT. The chain joins TRBV19 to TRBJ1-3, with TRBD1 as a possible D gene (6 bases). The CDR3 has 14 residues. Trimming stripped 9 bases from V and 1 base from J, with 13 bases between. The germline V gene encodes CDR1 LNHDA and CDR2 SQIVND (reference sequence).

The chain has TRBV11-2 and TRBJ1-1; no firm D call. Trimming removed 3 bases at V and 8 bases at J, with 16 bases between. The CDR3 consists of 14 residues. CDR1 is SGHAT, CDR2 FQNNGV, per germline. The CDR3, as DNA: TGTGCCAGCAGCTTGTCCCAGCACAGTTCGGAAGCTTTCTTT. It specifies CASSLSQHSSEAFF.

The chain joins TRBV7-3 to TRBJ2-5; 9 nucleotides agree with TRBD2. Germline V gives CDR1 SGHTA, CDR2 FQGTGA. The V segment lost 2 bases and the J segment 5 bases; nucleotides outside the gene matches: 9. This CDR3 is 16 amino acids long. CDR3: CASSLLGGGAGETQYF. CDR3 coding DNA: TGTGCCAGCAGCTTACTTGGCGGGGGGGCCGGGGAGACCCAGTACTTC.

The chain combines TRBV5-4 with TRBJ1-4, with D unresolved. Per germline, CDR1 SGHNT and CDR2 YYREEE (reference sequence). The ends were cut back, 0 bases at V and 7 bases at J, with 10 bases in the middle. The CDR3 consists of 14 residues. This CDR3 reads CASSLDKGSEKLFF. The CDR3 coding sequence is TGTGCCAGCAGCTTGGATAAAGGGAGTGAAAAACTGTTTTTT.

The chain employs TRBV5-6 and TRBJ2-2; 12 bases fit TRBD2. The CDR3 runs to 17 residues. Germline V gene data show CDR1 as SGHDT and CDR2 as YYEEEE. The junction had 8 bases not matched to a gene; V was cut back by 4 bases and J by 4 bases. The CDR3 DNA sequence: TGTGCCAGCAGCCTCCTAGCGGGGGGGCCGGTCACCGGGGAGCTGTTTTTT. Protein: CASSLLAGGPVTGELFF.

The rearrangement links TRBV11-3 to TRBJ2-3, with D perhaps matching TRBD1 (6 bases). There are 15 residues in the CDR3. The germline gives CDR1 SGHNT, CDR2 YENEEA. Trimming removed 2 bases at V and 6 bases at J, with 15 bases between. The CDR3 here is CASSLRPDRPDTQYF. CDR3 in DNA: TGTGCCAGCAGCTTAAGACCCGACAGGCCCGATACGCAGTATTTT.

The rearrangement uses TRBV19 and TRBJ2-5, with 10 bases aligning to TRBD1. With 5 bases clipped from V and 4 bases from J, the junction kept 10 bases outside the gene matches. The CDR3 extends over 16 amino acids. Looked up from germline, CDR1 is LNHDA and CDR2 is SQIVND (reference sequence). CDR3 residues: CASSRNLGQGGETQYF. The CDR3 region has the DNA TGTGCCAGTAGTCGCAACCTTGGACAGGGGGGAGAGACCCAGTACTTC.

This chain links TRBV2 with TRBJ2-4; TRBD1 aligns across 9 bases. Per the germline V gene, CDR1 is SNHLY and CDR2 is FYNNEI. The length of the CDR3 is 15 residues. The ends lost 6 bases at V and 8 bases at J; junction bases unmatched: 11. The CDR3 protein is CASSRRTGDWDIQYF. The CDR3, as DNA: TGTGCCAGCAGCCGCCGGACAGGGGATTGGGACATTCAGTACTTC.

The chain has TRBV29-1 and TRBJ2-5; TRBD2 agrees at 7 bases. The germline gives CDR1 SQVTM, CDR2 ANQGSEA. The J segment lost 8 bases and the V segment lost 5 bases, leaving 17 bases of the junction unmatched. The CDR3 is 15 amino acids. The CDR3 nucleotides read TGCAGCGTTCCAAGGGGCACGGGAGGAAAACATACCCAGTACTTC. Translation: CSVPRGTGGKHTQYF.

The rearrangement links TRBV5-1 to TRBJ2-5; 12 bases align to TRBD2. Per germline, CDR1 SGHRS and CDR2 YFSETQ. Germline trimming cut 3 bases from V and 3 bases from J; bases unmatched to any gene: 3. There are 15 residues in the CDR3. The CDR3 bases are TGCGCCAGCAGCTGGAGGACTAGCGGGGAAGAGACCCAGTACTTC. It encodes CASSWRTSGEETQYF.

This rearrangement joins TRBV5-6 to TRBJ1-2, with unresolved D. Germline loops: CDR1 SGHDT, CDR2 YYEEEE. Deletions cut 1 base from V and 6 bases from J, with 10 bases between. The CDR3 sequence is 13 residues long. Written as DNA, the CDR3 is TGTGCCAGCAGCTTGCTGGCACGGGATGGCTACACCTTC. This sequence encodes CASSLLARDGYTF.

Comment on this clone: Germline is not matched at one junction end, which may reflect a read error. V and J are TRBV9 and TRBJ2-2, with 8 bases lining up with TRBD2. Germline V gives CDR1 SGDLS, CDR2 YYNGEE. The CDR3 has 16 residues. CDR3 coding DNA: TGTGCCAGCAGCGTAATTGTTAGCGGGAACGCCGGGGAGCTGTTTTTT. It is translated as CASSVIVSGNAGELFF.

The J gene is TRBJ2-1, the V gene TRBV5-4; 8 nucleotides line up with TRBD2. Germline trimming cut 4 bases from V and 9 bases from J; bases unmatched to any gene: 12. Looked up from germline, CDR1 is SGHNT and CDR2 is YYREEE (reference sequence). This CDR3 is built from 15 residues. CDR3 in amino acids: CASSVGGAPNSEQFF. CDR3 in DNA: TGTGCCAGCAGCGTCGGGGGGGCCCCGAATAGTGAGCAGTTCTTC. The full variable domain, completed using reference TRBV5-4 and TRBJ2-1, is ETGVTQSPTHLIKTRGQQVTLRCSSQSGHNTVSWYQQALGQGPQFIFQYYREEENGRGNFPPRFSGLQFPNYSSELNVNALELDDSALYLCASSVGGAPNSEQFFGPGTRLTVL.

The gene calls are TRBV30 and TRBJ2-7; D possibly corresponds to TRBD2 (6 bases). Germline V lookup: CDR1 GTSNPN, CDR2 SVGIG (reference sequence). Trimming took 5 bases from V and 2 from J, leaving 13 bases between them. The CDR3 covers 13 residues. In DNA form, the CDR3 reads TGTGCCTGGGCGGGACGGGATACCTACGAGCAGTACTTC. It is translated as CAWAGRDTYEQYF. The whole variable domain, filled in from reference TRBV30 and TRBJ2-7, reads SQTIHQWPATLVQPVGSPLSLECTVEGTSNPNLYWYRQAAGRGLQLLFYSVGIGQISSEVPQNLSASRPQDRQFILSSKKLLLSDSGFYLCAWAGRDTYEQYFGPGTRLTVT.

V usage is TRBV14 and J usage is TRBJ2-5; a possible D gene is TRBD1 (5 bases). The V end lost 2 bases, the J end lost 7 bases, and 8 bases lay between the germline ends. Per the germline V gene, CDR1 is SGHDN and CDR2 is FVKESK. This CDR3 is 12 amino acids long. The CDR3 coding sequence is TGTGCCAGCAGCCAACAGGGCGGGACCCAGTACTTC. Protein sequence: CASSQQGGTQYF.

This clone was seen more than once but under ten times. This chain connects TRBV7-3 to TRBJ1-1; D is uncertain. The V gene lost 5 bases and the J gene lost 4 bases, with 11 bases spanning the gap. The length of the CDR3 is 13 residues. Germline V gives CDR1 SGHTA, CDR2 FQGTGA. The CDR3 here is CASSPTGITEAFF. CDR3 nucleotide sequence: TGTGCCAGCAGCCCCACGGGAATCACTGAAGCTTTCTTT. Full variable domain (rest looked up from reference TRBV7-3 and TRBJ1-1): GAGVSQTPSNKVTEKGKYVELRCDPISGHTALYWYRQSLGQGPEFLIYFQGTGAADDSGLPNDRFFAVRPEGSVSTLKIQRTERGDSAVYLCASSPTGITEAFFGQGTRLTVV.

V usage is TRBV28 and J usage is TRBJ2-2; 7 bases align to TRBD1. This CDR3 has 16 residues. V was pared by 3 bases and J by 2 bases, with 6 bases of the junction left unmatched. CDR1 is MDHEN and CDR2 is SYDVKM in the germline V gene. CDR3 in amino acids: CASSFSGTANTGELFF. Written as DNA, the CDR3 is TGTGCCAGCAGTTTTTCGGGGACAGCTAACACCGGGGAGCTGTTTTTT.

The rearrangement uses TRBV28 and TRBJ2-1; 12 nucleotides line up with TRBD2. This CDR3 region has 20 residues. CDR1 is MDHEN, CDR2 SYDVKM, per germline. The junction had 13 bases not matched to a gene; V was cut back by 4 bases and J by 0 bases. The CDR3 here is CASSYPLIRLAGVSYNEQFF. The CDR3, as DNA: TGTGCCAGCAGTTATCCTCTAATTCGACTAGCGGGGGTCTCCTACAATGAGCAGTTCTTC.